A selection of T cell receptor beta chains follows, all from one sample in a study of metastatic and nonmetastatic thyroid tumors. TCRdb re-analyzed the PCR reads through MiXCR. The table shows about 33,000 clones, with 15% to 20% occurring only once. Sequencing was carried out using blood. Receptors originate from a male donor with papillary thyroid cancer or a benign thyroid nodule (not recorded which). Some clones in this sample may be carry-over from other donors' samples. Both conserved end residues are part of each CDR3. D genes are given only for firm matches. The listing skips clone size in some rows; elsewhere it reads once, few, many or a size class.

v_gene,d_gene,abundance,j_gene,CDR3nt,CDR3aa
TRBV7-9,NA,many,TRBJ1-1,TGTGCCAGCAGCTTAGGGGGTGGTACGGACACTGAAGCTTTCTTT,CASSLGGGTDTEAFF
TRBV20-1,NA,many,TRBJ1-1,TGCAGTGCTAGAAACAGGGAAGGGAACACTGAAGCTTTCTTT,CSARNREGNTEAFF
TRBV24-1,NA,few,TRBJ2-7,TGTGCCACCAGTACTCCGGGTGCATACGAGCAGTACTTC,CATSTPGAYEQYF
TRBV11-3,NA,many,TRBJ1-2,TGTGCCAGCAGCTTACTAGGGCAGGGAGAGGATGGCTACACCTTC,CASSLLGQGEDGYTF
TRBV28,TRBD2,few,TRBJ2-3,TGTGCCATCAAATCGGCCGGACTAGCGGAACGAGATACGCAGTATTTT,CAIKSAGLAERDTQYF
TRBV20-1,TRBD2,NA,TRBJ2-2,TGCAGTTCCCCCGGACTAGCGGGACTAAACACCGGGGAGCTGTTTTTT,CSSPGLAGLNTGELFF
TRBV5-1,NA,many,TRBJ2-1,TGCGCCAGCAGCTTGGACGGGACTTCCTACAATGAGCAGTTCTTC,CASSLDGTSYNEQFF
TRBV20-1,NA,NA,TRBJ1-1,TGCAGTGCTGTAGACATGAACACTGAAGCTTTCTTT,CSAVDMNTEAFF
TRBV28,NA,medium-sized,TRBJ2-1,TGTGCCAGCAGTCCGAGCCGGGGGCTGGGATACAATGAGCAGTTCTTC,CASSPSRGLGYNEQFF
TRBV19,TRBD2,NA,TRBJ2-3,TGTGCCAGTAGCACTAGCGGGATCACAGATACGCAGTATTTT,CASSTSGITDTQYF
TRBV9,TRBD1,many,TRBJ2-2,TGTGCCAGCAGCGGTCCGGGACAGGGTTGGGTGTGGAACACCGGGGAGCTGTTTTTT,CASSGPGQGWVWNTGELFF
TRBV6-2/TRBV6-3,NA,NA,TRBJ2-7,TGTGCCTACTTTGGGCGGACAAACTTCTCCTACGAGCAGTACTTC,CAYFGRTNFSYEQYF
TRBV20-1,NA,once,TRBJ2-7,TGCAGTGGGTTAGTTGGTCCAGGAGGCGAGCAGTACTTC,CSGLVGPGGEQYF
TRBV6-1,NA,many,TRBJ2-5,TGTGCCAGCAGTGAAGTCGACCGGGGGACCCAGTACTTC,CASSEVDRGTQYF
TRBV7-9,NA,many,TRBJ1-2,TGTGCCAGCGGCTTAGGACAGAGCTATGGCTACACCTTC,CASGLGQSYGYTF
TRBV5-1,TRBD2,once,TRBJ2-7,TGCGCCAGCAGCCCAGGGACTAGCGGACTCTCCTACGAGCAGTACTTC,CASSPGTSGLSYEQYF
TRBV13,NA,many,TRBJ2-6,TGTGCCAGCAGCTTCTCCCTAGAGGGACACTCTGGGGCCAACGTCCTGACTTTC,CASSFSLEGHSGANVLTF
TRBV27,TRBD2,medium-sized,TRBJ2-3,TGTGCCAGCGGCAGTCAACTAGCGGGGGCCGCAGATACGCAGTATTTT,CASGSQLAGAADTQYF
TRBV20-1,TRBD1,many,TRBJ1-2,TGCAGTGCTAGCAAAAGCGGGGGGACAGGGGAAGGCTACACCTTC,CSASKSGGTGEGYTF
TRBV19,NA,NA,TRBJ2-1,TGTGCCAGTAGTATGTTGGGTGCGGCTAGCGTGTGCGGATACAATGAGCAGTTCTTC,CASSMLGAASVCGYNEQFF
TRBV6-1,TRBD1,NA,TRBJ2-2,TGTGCCAGCAGGCTAGGGGGCGGCCCCGGGGAGCTGTTTTTT,CASRLGGGPGELFF
TRBV19,NA,many,TRBJ1-4,TGTGCCAGTAGTATACATGGGGCGGATGAAAAACTGTTTTTT,CASSIHGADEKLFF
TRBV7-2,NA,many,TRBJ1-1,TGTGCCAGCAGCCTTAGCAACACGGAACTTGAAGCTTTCTTT,CASSLSNTELEAFF
TRBV28,TRBD2,few,TRBJ2-7,TGTGCCGGGGGATCGGGGACTAGCGACGAGCAGTACTTC,CAGGSGTSDEQYF
TRBV5-7,NA,many,TRBJ2-6,TGTGCCAGCAGACAATATGGGGCTGGGGCCAACGTCCTGACTTTC,CASRQYGAGANVLTF
TRBV12-3/TRBV12-4,NA,many,TRBJ2-1,TGTGCCAGCACCTACGCGAACGCGGGCCCCAATGAGCAGTTCTTC,CASTYANAGPNEQFF
TRBV5-1,NA,NA,TRBJ1-4,TGCGACAGCAGCTTAGGGCCGACTAATGAAAAACTGTTTTTT,CDSSLGPTNEKLFF
TRBV5-1,NA,many,TRBJ2-1,TGCGCCAGCAGCCCGAGTTGGACAGTCTCCTACAATGAGCAGTTCTTC,CASSPSWTVSYNEQFF
TRBV7-2,NA,many,TRBJ1-6,TGTGCCAGCAGGCTTGGGACCGCCACGTCTAGCCTCCACTTT,CASRLGTATSSLHF
TRBV6-1,TRBD1,many,TRBJ2-1,TGTGCCAGCAGCCGACAGGGGGGTTCCTACAATGAGCAGTTCTTC,CASSRQGGSYNEQFF
TRBV7-2,TRBD2,many,TRBJ2-3,TGTGCCAGCAGCTTTAGCGGGAAGACAGATACGCAGTATTTT,CASSFSGKTDTQYF
TRBV2,NA,many,TRBJ2-6,TGTGCCAGCAGGCCAATTTCCCCTGGGGCCAACGTCCTGACTTTC,CASRPISPGANVLTF
TRBV6-1,NA,NA,TRBJ1-1,TGTGCCAGCAGTGACGGAGAGAGCACTGAAGCTTTCTTT,CASSDGESTEAFF
TRBV6-6,NA,NA,TRBJ2-3,TGTGCCAGCAGAGTGGGCGGGTGGGTAATTAGCACAGATGCGCAGTATTTT,CASRVGGWVISTDAQYF
TRBV3-1,NA,NA,TRBJ2-7,TGTGCCAGCAGCCCCGAAATGGGAAGGGCCGATTTCTACGAGCAGTACTTC,CASSPEMGRADFYEQYF
TRBV6-1,TRBD1,medium-sized,TRBJ2-7,TGTGCCAGCAGAGACAGGGGGCCCTCCTACGAGCAGTACTTC,CASRDRGPSYEQYF
TRBV5-1,TRBD2,many,TRBJ2-7,TGCGCCAGCAGCGCCGGGGACAGACTAGCGGCCTCCTACGAGCAGTACTTC,CASSAGDRLAASYEQYF
TRBV4-3,NA,many,TRBJ1-2,TGCGCCAGCAGCTGGTTCAGGGGCTATGGCTACACCTTC,CASSWFRGYGYTF
TRBV7-9,NA,NA,TRBJ2-7,TGTGCCAGCAGTATCCATCGGGGCTACGAGCAGTACTTC,CASSIHRGYEQYF
TRBV7-9,NA,NA,TRBJ2-7,TGTGCCAGCAGCTTAATTTGGTACGAGCAGTACTTC,CASSLIWYEQYF
TRBV12-3/TRBV12-4,NA,many,TRBJ2-1,TGTGCCAGCCAGGAGAGCAATGAGCAGTTCTTC,CASQESNEQFF
TRBV28,NA,medium-sized,TRBJ2-7,TGTGCCAGCAGTTCCAGGGGCCTCGTCTCCTACGAGCAGTACTTC,CASSSRGLVSYEQYF
TRBV20-1,NA,NA,TRBJ2-1,TGCAGTGCTAGTGAGGACACCGAGCAGTTCTTC,CSASEDTEQFF
TRBV27,NA,few,TRBJ1-2,TGTGCCAGCAGTTCACGGGACAAAAACTATGGCTACACCTTC,CASSSRDKNYGYTF
TRBV7-6,NA,many,TRBJ2-3,TGTGCCAGCAGCTTAGCAGGACCCACAGATACGCAGTATTTT,CASSLAGPTDTQYF
TRBV2,TRBD2,NA,TRBJ2-7,TGTGCCAGCAGTGAAGGACTAGCGGTGAGCTACGAGCAGTACTTC,CASSEGLAVSYEQYF
TRBV12-3/TRBV12-4,NA,many,TRBJ1-5,TGTGCCAGCAGTCAGGGAGGGGGCAATCAGCCCCAGCATTTT,CASSQGGGNQPQHF
TRBV4-2,TRBD1,many,TRBJ2-6,TGTGCCAGCAGCCCACGACAGGGGGCCCCTGGGGCCAACGTCCTGACTTTC,CASSPRQGAPGANVLTF
TRBV12-3/TRBV12-4,NA,NA,TRBJ1-5,TGTGCCAGCAGCTCCTCCGGGGGATTGAATCAGCCCCAGCATTTT,CASSSSGGLNQPQHF
TRBV30,NA,many,TRBJ2-7,TGTGCCTGGAGTGTGCTAGGCCTAAACCGCTACGAGCAGTACTTC,CAWSVLGLNRYEQYF
TRBV6-1,NA,medium-sized,TRBJ2-1,TGTGCCAGCAGTCTCTTAGCTACACTAAACAATGAGCAGTTCTTC,CASSLLATLNNEQFF